This TCR beta chain was captured by sequencing in a study of T cells after yellow fever vaccination. Across the whole study: For low cell numbers, libraries were made with SMART-Seq v4 Ultra Low Input.

General study findings and limits: Some clonotypes were seen in both the CD4 and the CD8 compartments. These made up a small share and likely arose from convergent recombination. Faster peaking, at day 5 versus 15, marked a secondary response that was weaker. Subsequent to the booster, the majority of primary-vaccination clones reappeared (less than 97% CD4, more than 70% CD8).

V was clipped by 5 bases and J by 6 bases; unmatched bases: 6. CDR3 size: 14 residues. The germline V gene has CDR1 MNHNS and CDR2 SASEGT. TCRdb independently ran MiXCR on the 5' RACE reads; one entry per CDR3 protein. The data show approximately 610,000 distinct CDR3 sequences, 17% seen once. This clonotype has only a few counts. Its antigen remains unidentified. This chain uses TRBV6-1 with TRBJ2-5, with 10 positions matching TRBD2. The TCR originated in a man between 18 and 35 years old who received the YFV17D yellow fever vaccine. Sample: PBMCs, taken less than 6 days after the first yellow fever vaccination. The chain's CDR3 is CASSPGTSVKTQYF. CDR3 nucleotide sequence: TGTGCCAGCAGTCCCGGGACTAGCGTAAAGACCCAGTACTTC.